This T cell receptor (beta chain) was retrieved from a study of cytotoxic CD8 clonotypes in ibrutinib-treated CLL. Study outcomes and limitations: Sampling of sustained-remission and progressing patients occurred at differing times. Under treatment, the uncommon public clonotypes either contracted or remained stable. Clonality went up at the time of ibrutinib response, stayed stable in sustained remission, and later dropped back toward its baseline level at progression.

Germline values: CDR1 LNHNV, CDR2 YYDKDF (reference sequence). The CDR3 consists of 15 residues. V shed 3 bases, J shed 3 bases, and the junction held 1 base outside the gene matches. Concerning this clone itself: What it binds is unknown.

Some clones are missing from TCRdb's copy, which holds only in-frame ones; the method was immunoSEQ multiplex PCR. The sample includes about 140,000 clones, approximately 77% of them seen just once. The TCR comes from a human donor with chronic lymphocytic leukemia. Sample: PBMCs, taken after 12 months of ibrutinib treatment. The rearrangement joins TRBV15 to TRBJ2-5; 13 bases match TRBD2. The CDR3 sequence is CATSRGTSGKETQYF. The DNA for the CDR3 is TGTGCCACCAGCAGGGGGACTAGCGGGAAAGAGACCCAGTACTTC.